The 20 T cell receptor beta chains given below trace back to one sample, sequenced in a study of cytomegalovirus exposure and HLA in healthy donors. The primer mix had 60 Vbeta and 13 Jbeta primers. Sequencing was performed with immunoSEQ multiplex PCR; in TCRdb, only in-frame clones are kept and a portion is missing. Among about 120,000 clones listed, approximately 8% were seen once. Sequencing was done on a sample of PBMCs. The receptors originated from a woman in her forties in good health and CMV-seropositive.

In this sample, this clone turned up a few times. The chain joins TRBV11-3 to TRBJ2-1, with 7 nucleotides matching TRBD1. CDR1 and CDR2 (germline): SGHNT, YENEEA. V lost 4 bases to trimming and J lost 5 bases; unmatched junction nucleotides: 8. This CDR3 region has 15 residues. The CDR3 region is CASSSGQASNNEQFF. The DNA of the CDR3 is TGTGCCAGCAGCTCCGGACAGGCTTCAAACAATGAGCAGTTCTTC.

The rearrangement links TRBV7-8 to TRBJ2-2, with 7 bases that match TRBD1. Trimming removed 7 bases from V and 5 bases from J; junction bases left unmatched: 13. Per the germline V gene, CDR1 is SGHVS and CDR2 is FQNEAQ. The CDR3 sequence is 16 residues long. The CDR3 is CASTSIPGQITGELFF. The DNA of the CDR3 is TGTGCCAGCACCTCGATACCGGGACAGATAACCGGGGAGCTGTTTTTT.

This clone came up a few times. This chain connects TRBV4-1 to TRBJ1-2; TRBD1 agrees at 7 bases. CDR1 is MGHRA, CDR2 YSYEKL, per germline. V dropped 5 bases and J dropped 4; count of bases not matched to a gene: 10. The CDR3 extends over 15 amino acids. The CDR3 coding sequence is TGCGCCAGCAGCTCTCCTTCGACAGGGACCTATGGCTACACCTTC. Amino acid sequence: CASSSPSTGTYGYTF.

This clone has only a few counts. This chain links TRBV5-6 with TRBJ1-1; TRBD1 aligns across 8 bases. Looked up from germline, CDR1 is SGHDT and CDR2 is YYEEEE. V lost 5 bases and J lost 4; bases outside the gene matches: 7. There are 14 residues in the CDR3. The CDR3 nucleotides are TGTGCCAGCAGGCGGGACAGGAGAAGCACTGAAGCTTTCTTT. It codes for CASRRDRRSTEAFF.

The V and J genes are TRBV9 and TRBJ2-1; 11 bases map to TRBD2. V dropped 4 bases and J dropped 3; count of bases not matched to a gene: 9. Germline V gives CDR1 SGDLS, CDR2 YYNGEE. The CDR3 has 17 residues. The CDR3 DNA reads TGTGCCAGCAGCCCCGGCCATCTAGCGGGGGGCTACAATGAGCAGTTCTTC. Its protein is CASSPGHLAGGYNEQFF.

This chain links TRBV27 with TRBJ1-5; a weak D match, TRBD1 (5 bases). Germline CDR1 is MNHEY and CDR2 is SMNVEV (reference sequence). The CDR3 contains 14 residues. V lost 3 bases, J lost 4 bases, and 10 bases lay in between. The CDR3 spells CASSFSGGNQPQHF. The CDR3 DNA sequence: TGTGCCAGCAGTTTTAGCGGGGGAAATCAGCCCCAGCATTTT.

Only a few counts were recorded for this clone. The J gene is TRBJ1-5, the V gene TRBV2; D is perhaps TRBD1 (6 bases). This CDR3 is 13 amino acids long. The V and J ends lost 5 bases and 6 bases respectively, with 11 bases between them. Germline V lookup: CDR1 SNHLY, CDR2 FYNNEI. The CDR3 reads CASSRQGSQPQHF. CDR3 nucleotide sequence: TGTGCCAGCAGTCGCCAGGGGAGTCAGCCCCAGCATTTT.

The rearrangement uses TRBV30 and TRBJ2-1, with 9 bases identical to TRBD1. Trimming removed 0 bases from V and 15 bases from J; junction bases left unmatched: 9. Looked up from germline, CDR1 is GTSNPN and CDR2 is SVGIG (reference sequence). The CDR3 runs 13 residues. The CDR3 sequence: CAWSVARGQGSFF. The CDR3 bases are TGTGCCTGGAGTGTGGCAAGGGGACAGGGATCGTTCTTC.

This clone was seen only a few times. V is TRBV19 and J is TRBJ2-5; TRBD1 might be the D (6 bases). With 5 bases removed from V and 0 bases from J, the gap between germline ends came to 19 bases. CDR1 and CDR2 (germline): LNHDA, SQIVND (reference sequence). The CDR3 extends over 17 amino acids. The CDR3 nucleotides read TGTGCCAGTAGTGTTACAGGGCAGAAATTGTACCAAGAGACCCAGTACTTC. Translating gives CASSVTGQKLYQETQYF.

The chain uses TRBV6-5 and TRBJ2-5; 10 nucleotides line up with TRBD2. The V segment lost 0 bases and the J segment 9 bases; nucleotides outside the gene matches: 10. The CDR3 loop spans 16 amino acids. Looked up from germline, CDR1 is MNHEY and CDR2 is SVGAGI. Here the CDR3 reads CASSYSRTSGLVAQYF. Written as DNA, the CDR3 is TGTGCCAGCAGTTACTCGAGGACTAGCGGCCTGGTGGCCCAGTACTTC.

The chain has TRBV28 and TRBJ1-2; D is unresolved. V was trimmed by 2 bases and J by 4 bases, leaving 14 bases between them. Germline-derived CDR1 and CDR2 are MDHEN and SYDVKM. This CDR3 is built from 15 residues. The CDR3 DNA follows: TGTGCCAGCAGTTTACAAAGAAATTACTTCTATGGCTACACCTTC. Amino acids: CASSLQRNYFYGYTF.

This sequence joins TRBV5-4 and TRBJ2-1; possibly TRBD2 for D (6 bases). The CDR3 has 16 amino acids. Germline V gene data show CDR1 as SGHNT and CDR2 as YYREEE (reference sequence). V was cut by 7 bases and J by 0 bases, with 17 bases left in between. In nucleotides, the CDR3 is TGTGCCAGCTCGCTTCCTAGCGTAAGCTCCTACAATGAGCAGTTCTTC. Translated: CASSLPSVSSYNEQFF.

This clone was found a few times. Here the CDR3 reads CASSFGRRTSTDTQYF. The CDR3 DNA is TGTGCCAGCAGCTTCGGCCGTCGGACTAGCACAGATACGCAGTATTTT. The rearrangement links TRBV13 to TRBJ2-3, with D tentatively TRBD2 (5 bases). V dropped 3 bases and J dropped 0 bases, with 13 bases sitting between them. Germline CDR1 and CDR2: PRHDT and FYEKMQ (reference sequence). This CDR3 comprises 16 residues.

This chain links TRBV11-3 with TRBJ2-2; D possibly corresponds to TRBD1 (6 bases). Germline loops: CDR1 SGHNT, CDR2 YENEEA. The CDR3 contains 14 residues. V dropped 6 bases and J dropped 6 bases, with 14 bases sitting between them. The CDR3 DNA reads as TGTGCCAGCAGTCAGGGGTGGTATCCCGGGGAGCTGTTTTTT. This translates into CASSQGWYPGELFF.

The rearrangement links TRBV7-9 to TRBJ1-1; D not resolved. Looked up from germline, CDR1 is SEHNR and CDR2 is FQNEAQ (reference sequence). This CDR3 comprises 13 residues. Trimming took 7 bases from V and 3 from J, leaving 12 bases between them. The CDR3 protein is CASTKGADTEAFF. The CDR3 DNA reads TGTGCCAGCACAAAAGGAGCAGACACTGAAGCTTTCTTT. Full variable domain (rest looked up from reference TRBV7-9 and TRBJ1-1): DTGVSQNPRHKITKRGQNVTFRCDPISEHNRLYWYRQTLGQGPEFLTYFQNEAQLEKSRLLSDRFSAERPKGSFSTLEIQRTEQGDSAMYLCASTKGADTEAFFGQGTRLTVV.

The rearrangement joins TRBV11-2 to TRBJ1-5; D possibly corresponds to TRBD1 (6 bases). V was cut by 5 bases and J by 2 bases, with 19 bases left in between. The germline gives CDR1 SGHAT, CDR2 FQNNGV. The CDR3 totals 17 residues. CDR3 sequence (DNA): TGTGCCAGCAGCCCTACCGGGACACACGTCGGCAATCAGCCCCAGCATTTT. Translated: CASSPTGTHVGNQPQHF.

The table lists this clone with a few counts. This chain links TRBV7-9 with TRBJ2-1, with D perhaps matching TRBD1 (6 bases). V dropped 6 bases and J dropped 6 bases, with 12 bases sitting between them. CDR3 length: 13 amino acids. Germline V lookup: CDR1 SEHNR, CDR2 FQNEAQ (reference sequence). For the CDR3, the DNA is TGTGCCAGCAGGACAGGCCAGGTCAATGAGCAGTTCTTC. Translating it yields CASRTGQVNEQFF.

This chain joins TRBV5-4 and TRBJ1-3; unclear D gene. V was pared by 3 bases and J by 1 base, with 14 bases between. Germline CDR1 is SGHNT and CDR2 is YYREEE (reference sequence). The CDR3 contains 16 residues. The DNA for the CDR3 is TGTGCCAGCAGCTCCTCGCATTCGAGATCTGGAAACACCATATATTTT. Encoded protein: CASSSSHSRSGNTIYF.

The table lists this clone with a few counts. This sequence joins TRBV5-1 and TRBJ1-1, with unresolved D. Per the germline V gene, CDR1 is SGHRS and CDR2 is YFSETQ. Trimming stripped 8 bases from V and 1 base from J, with 9 bases between. The length of the CDR3 is 12 residues. In DNA, the CDR3 is TGCGCCAGTTCCACAGAGAACACTGAAGCTTTCTTT. Amino acids: CASSTENTEAFF.

In this sample, this clone turned up a few times. The chain carries TRBV19 and TRBJ1-1; 8 bases agree with TRBD1. Germline V gene data show CDR1 as LNHDA and CDR2 as SQIVND (reference sequence). The J segment lost 1 base and the V segment lost 8 bases, leaving 6 bases of the junction unmatched. The CDR3 runs 14 residues. In nucleotides, the CDR3 is TGTGCCAGTGGCCCGGACAGGGCGAACACTGAAGCTTTCTTT. Translating gives CASGPDRANTEAFF.